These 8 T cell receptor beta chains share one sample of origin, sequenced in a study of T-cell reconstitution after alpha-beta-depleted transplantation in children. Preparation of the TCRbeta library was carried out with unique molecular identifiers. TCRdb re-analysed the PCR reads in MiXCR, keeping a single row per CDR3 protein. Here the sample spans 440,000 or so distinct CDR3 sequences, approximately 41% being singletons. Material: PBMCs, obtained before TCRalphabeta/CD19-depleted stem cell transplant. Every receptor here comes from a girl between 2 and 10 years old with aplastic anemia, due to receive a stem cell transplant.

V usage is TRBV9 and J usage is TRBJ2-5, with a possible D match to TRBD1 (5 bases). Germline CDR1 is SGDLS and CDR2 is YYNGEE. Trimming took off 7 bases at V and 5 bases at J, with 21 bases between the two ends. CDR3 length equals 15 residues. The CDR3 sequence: CASSAKDTSAETQYF. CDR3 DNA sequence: TGTGCCAGCTCAGCAAAGGACACCTCAGCGGAGACCCAGTACTTC.

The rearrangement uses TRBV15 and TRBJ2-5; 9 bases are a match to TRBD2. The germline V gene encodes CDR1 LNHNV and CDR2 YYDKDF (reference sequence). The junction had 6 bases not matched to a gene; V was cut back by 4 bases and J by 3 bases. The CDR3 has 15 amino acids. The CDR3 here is CATSKFLAGEETQYF. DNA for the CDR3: TGTGCCACCAGCAAATTCTTAGCGGGAGAAGAGACCCAGTACTTC.

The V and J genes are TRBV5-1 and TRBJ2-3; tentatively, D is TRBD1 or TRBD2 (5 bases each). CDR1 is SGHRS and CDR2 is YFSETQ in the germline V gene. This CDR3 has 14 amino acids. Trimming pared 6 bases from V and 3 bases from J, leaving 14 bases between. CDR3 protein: CASNGADGTDTQYF. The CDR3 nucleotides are TGCGCCAGCAACGGGGCGGACGGTACAGATACGCAGTATTTT.

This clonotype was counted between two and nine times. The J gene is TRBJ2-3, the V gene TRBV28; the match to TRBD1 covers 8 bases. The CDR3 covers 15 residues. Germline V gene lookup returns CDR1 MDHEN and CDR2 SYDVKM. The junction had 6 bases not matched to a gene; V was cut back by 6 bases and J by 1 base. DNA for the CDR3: TGTGCCAGCAGAGGACAGGGATCTGGCACAGATACGCAGTATTTT. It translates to CASRGQGSGTDTQYF.

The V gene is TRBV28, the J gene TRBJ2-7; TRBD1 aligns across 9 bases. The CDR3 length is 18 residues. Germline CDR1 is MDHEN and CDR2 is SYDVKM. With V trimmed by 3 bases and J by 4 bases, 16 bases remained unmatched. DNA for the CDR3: TGTGCCAGCAGTTTTGATCCGGGGGTGAGGGGACAGGGATACGAGCAGTACTTC. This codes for CASSFDPGVRGQGYEQYF.

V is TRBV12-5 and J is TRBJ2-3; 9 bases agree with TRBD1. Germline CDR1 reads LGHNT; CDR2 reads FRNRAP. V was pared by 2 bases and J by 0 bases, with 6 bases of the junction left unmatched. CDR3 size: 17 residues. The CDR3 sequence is CASGLRYRGPSTDTQYF. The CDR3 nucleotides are TGTGCTAGTGGTTTGCGGTACAGGGGGCCTAGCACAGATACGCAGTATTTT. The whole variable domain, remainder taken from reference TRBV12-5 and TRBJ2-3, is DARVTQTPRHKVTEMGQEVTMRCQPILGHNTVFWYRQTMMQGLELLAYFRNRAPLDDSGMPKDRFSAEMPDATLATLKIQPSEPRDSAVYFCASGLRYRGPSTDTQYFGPGTRLTVL.

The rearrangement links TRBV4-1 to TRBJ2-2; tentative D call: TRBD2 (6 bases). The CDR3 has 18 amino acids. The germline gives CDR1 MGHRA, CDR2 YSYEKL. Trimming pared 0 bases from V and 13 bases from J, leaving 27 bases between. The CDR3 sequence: CASSQDRTAEYRGGGLFF. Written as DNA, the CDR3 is TGCGCCAGCAGCCAAGATCGTACAGCGGAGTACCGTGGGGGAGGGCTGTTTTTT.

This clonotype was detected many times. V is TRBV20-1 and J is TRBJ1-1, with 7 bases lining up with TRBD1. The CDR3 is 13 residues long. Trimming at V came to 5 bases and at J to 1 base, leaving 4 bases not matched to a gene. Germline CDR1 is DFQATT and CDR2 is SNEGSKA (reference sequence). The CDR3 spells CSAPQGGNTEAFF. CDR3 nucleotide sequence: TGCAGTGCTCCTCAGGGGGGGAACACTGAAGCTTTCTTT.